These 2 T cell receptor beta chains originate from one sample sequenced in a study of cytomegalovirus exposure and HLA in healthy donors. The PCR used 60 Vbeta and 13 Jbeta primers. TCRdb keeps only in-frame clones here, not all; method: immunoSEQ multiplex PCR. The sample lists 150,000 to 200,000 clones, about three quarters occurring once. The specimen sequenced was PBMCs. These receptors were collected from a woman in her forties in good health and CMV-seropositive.

The J gene is TRBJ1-6, the V gene TRBV14; no reliable D call. Per the germline V gene, CDR1 is SGHDN and CDR2 is FVKESK. The CDR3 runs 15 residues. The ends were cut back, 2 bases at V and 2 bases at J, with 7 bases in the middle. CDR3 coding DNA: TGTGCCAGCAGCCAAAGGCAGGCCTATAATTCACCCCTCCACTTT. It encodes CASSQRQAYNSPLHF.

The V gene is TRBV7-9, the J gene TRBJ1-5, with a tentative D call TRBD1 (6 bases). This CDR3 has 14 residues. Germline-derived CDR1 and CDR2 are SEHNR and FQNEAQ (reference sequence). V was clipped by 6 bases and J by 3 bases, with 12 bases between them. Written as DNA, the CDR3 is TGTGCCAGCAGTCCAACAGGGTCCAATCAGCCCCAGCATTTT. Amino acids: CASSPTGSNQPQHF.